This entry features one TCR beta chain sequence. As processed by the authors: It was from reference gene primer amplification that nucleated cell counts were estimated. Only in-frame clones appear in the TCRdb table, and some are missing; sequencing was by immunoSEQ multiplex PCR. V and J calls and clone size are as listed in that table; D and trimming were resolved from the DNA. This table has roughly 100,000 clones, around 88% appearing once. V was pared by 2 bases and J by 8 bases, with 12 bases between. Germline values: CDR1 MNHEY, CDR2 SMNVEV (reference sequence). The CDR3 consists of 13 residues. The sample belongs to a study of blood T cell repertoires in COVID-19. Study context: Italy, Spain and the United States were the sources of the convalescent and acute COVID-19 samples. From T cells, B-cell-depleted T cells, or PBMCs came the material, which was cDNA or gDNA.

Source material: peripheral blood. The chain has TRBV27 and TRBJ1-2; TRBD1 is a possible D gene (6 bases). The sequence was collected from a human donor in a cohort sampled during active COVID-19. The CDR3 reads CASSLAGAQGYTF. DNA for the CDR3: TGTGCCAGCAGTTTAGCGGGGGCGCAAGGCTACACCTTC.